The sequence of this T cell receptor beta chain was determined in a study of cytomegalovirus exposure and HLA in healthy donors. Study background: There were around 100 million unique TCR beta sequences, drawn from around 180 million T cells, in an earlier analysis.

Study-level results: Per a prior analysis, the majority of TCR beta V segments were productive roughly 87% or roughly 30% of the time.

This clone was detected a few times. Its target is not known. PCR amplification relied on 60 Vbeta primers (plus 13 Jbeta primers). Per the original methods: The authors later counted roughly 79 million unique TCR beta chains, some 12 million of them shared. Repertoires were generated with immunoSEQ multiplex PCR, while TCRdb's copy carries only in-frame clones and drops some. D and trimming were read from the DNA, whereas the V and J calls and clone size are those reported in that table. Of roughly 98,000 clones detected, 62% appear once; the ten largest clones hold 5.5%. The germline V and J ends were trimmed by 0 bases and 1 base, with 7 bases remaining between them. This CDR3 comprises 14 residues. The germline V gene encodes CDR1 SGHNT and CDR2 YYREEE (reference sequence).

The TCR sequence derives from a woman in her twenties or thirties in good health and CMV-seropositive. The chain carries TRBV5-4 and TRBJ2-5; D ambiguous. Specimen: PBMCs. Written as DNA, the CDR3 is TGTGCCAGCAGCTTGGGACAACTCCAAGAGACCCAGTACTTC. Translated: CASSLGQLQETQYF.